The present TCR beta chain was sequenced within a study of T cell responses to AZD1222 COVID-19 vaccine. Study-wide results and caveats: The donors showed a predominance of white British ancestry and of females, with possible underestimation of clonal diversity. Baseline seropositivity occurred in only 5 or 6 AZD1222 recipients. Scientists sampled the repertoires only once the peak T cell response had passed.

CDR3 length equals 14 residues. Germline values: CDR1 ENHRY, CDR2 SYGVKD. J lost 8 bases, V lost 2 bases, and 6 bases had no gene match. This table comes from immunoSEQ multiplex PCR, and its TCRdb copy is limited to in-frame clones, with some not included. The table lists 95,000 to 150,000 clones, roughly 91% of them singletons. Points on this clone: Its cognate antigen is unknown.

This TCR was recovered from an adult in good health. The chain carries TRBV10-3 and TRBJ1-3, with TRBD1 matching 7 bases. Source: peripheral blood, taken on day 0 of AZD1222 vaccination. The CDR3 is CAISEPGRGDTIYF. Written as DNA, the CDR3 is TGTGCCATCAGTGAGCCGGGCAGGGGGGACACCATATATTTT.